This TCR beta chain was sequenced in a study of long-term antiretroviral therapy in people with HIV. Overall study results and limits: Adherence to ART, viral resistance and therapy changes lacked any data.

Post-ART PBMC samples numbered at least two per donor, and pre-ART ones at least one. Worth noting for this clone: The antigen is not known.

At the survey level, the v3.0 immunoSEQ assay was run. The protocol was immunoSEQ multiplex PCR, while the TCRdb copy is restricted to in-frame clones and leaves out a portion. The sample lists around 22,000 clones; around 86% were seen once. The ends were cut back, 4 bases at V and 8 bases at J, with 21 bases in the middle. The length of the CDR3 is 15 residues. CDR1 SGDLS and CDR2 YYNGEE come from the germline V gene. The clonotype was recovered from a woman under 40 with HIV. J is TRBJ1-1 and V is TRBV9, with D uncertain. The source was unsorted PBMCs, collected 1.8 years before starting antiretroviral therapy. CDR3 bases: TGTGCCAGCAGCACCGCAAATCGGGTCGACGAAGAAGCTTTCTTT. It codes for CASSTANRVDEEAFF.